This T cell receptor beta chain emerged from a study of metastatic and nonmetastatic thyroid tumors (dated by TCRdb to 2020 to 2022). Looking at the study overall: For patients with malignant and with benign thyroid disease, the researchers compared repertoires between peripheral blood samples and tumor or nodule tissue samples. Study-wide conclusions, independent of this receptor: In both blood and tumor samples, TCR beta diversity was reported to be significantly higher in malignant tumors than in benign nodules.

This clone was picked up a small number of times. The antigen it binds to is not known. Since the CDR3 does not end with the conserved phenylalanine or tryptophan, this likely comes from a read error. The library was generated by PCR. Instrument used: Illumina HiSeq 4000. High-throughput sequencing was used to profile the TCR beta-chain CDR3 region of every patient. In the source study's methods: A classifier to discriminate distant-metastatic papillary thyroid cancer patients was built from CDR3 differences across clinicopathological groups. Repertoire diversity was assessed with the Shannon index, and tumor-blood repertoire similarity with the Morisita-Horn index. The public sequencing data were trimmed at Q25 with fastp and processed into clonotypes with MiXCR by TCRdb, which kept only in-frame beta chains. V and J calls and clone size were set by TCRdb, not the authors. The sample table records 100,000 or so clones; more than 12% of these occur just once. The ten largest clones represent 3.6% of the sample.

Cut back by 9 bases and 1 base, the V and J ends lie 11 bases apart. The CDR3 extends over 13 residues, inclusive of both ends. CDR3 DNA is the only sequence kept; it has 39 bases, read in frame from the first base. CDR1 and CDR2, per the germline V gene, are KGHDR and SFDVKD. No treatment had been received by any patient before thyroid surgery. Using T-cell receptor beta sequencing, the study looked back at clinical samples from patients collected from the early 2010s to the late 2010s. This clonotype originated in a female donor with papillary thyroid cancer or a benign thyroid nodule (not recorded which). Some clones in this sample may be carry-over from other donors' samples. This chain joins TRBV24-1 to TRBJ1-1; the D gene is possibly TRBD1, with 6 bases matching. The specimen sequenced was blood. The sequenced DNA is TGTGCCACCCAGGGGCGGCGGAACACTGAAGCTTTCCTT. This encodes CATQGRRNTEAFL.